This T cell receptor (beta chain) was identified during a study of shared clonotypes between healthy human individuals. Study conclusions and caveats: Unshared clonotypes carried lower generation probabilities than those common to all four donors.

A note on this clone: Its antigen remains unknown.

The length of the CDR3 is 15 residues. Per germline, CDR1 SGHNT and CDR2 YYREEE (reference sequence). With 2 bases removed from V and 2 bases from J, the gap between germline ends came to 13 bases. Investigators spread the genomic DNA of each subset evenly over several immunoSEQ plates. Roughly 33,000 T cell genomes, or about 0.2 ug DNA, went into the sorted-subset replicate PCRs. Clones were sequenced by immunoSEQ multiplex PCR, and TCRdb holds only the in-frame ones, with some missing. Of fewer than 3 million clones detected, around 93% appear once; the ten largest clones hold approximately 0.4%. This TCR was sampled from a man between 18 and 35 years old in good health. Some clones in this sample may be carry-over from other donors' samples. The sequenced sample was naive CD4+ T cells from PBMCs. As to subset: CD45RA+ positively selected. The V call is TRBV5-4, the J call TRBJ2-5; D may be TRBD2 (6 bases). The DNA for the CDR3 is TGTGCCAGCAGCTTCCCGCCGGGGGATCAAGAGACCCAGTACTTC. This codes for CASSFPPGDQETQYF.